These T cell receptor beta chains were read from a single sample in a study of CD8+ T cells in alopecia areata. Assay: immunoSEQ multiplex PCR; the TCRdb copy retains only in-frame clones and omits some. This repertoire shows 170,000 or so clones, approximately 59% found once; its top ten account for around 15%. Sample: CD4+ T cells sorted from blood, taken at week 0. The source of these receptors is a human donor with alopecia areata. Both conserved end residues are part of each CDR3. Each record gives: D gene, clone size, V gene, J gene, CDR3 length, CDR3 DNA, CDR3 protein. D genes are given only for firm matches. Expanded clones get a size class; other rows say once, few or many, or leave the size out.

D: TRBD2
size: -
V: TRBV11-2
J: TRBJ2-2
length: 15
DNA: TGTGCCAGCAGCTTTACTAGCGAGAACACCGGGGAGCTGTTTTTT
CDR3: CASSFTSENTGELFF

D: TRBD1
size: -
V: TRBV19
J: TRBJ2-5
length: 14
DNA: TGTGCCAGTAGTAGGGACAGGGGGGGAGGGACCCAGTACTTC
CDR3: CASSRDRGGGTQYF

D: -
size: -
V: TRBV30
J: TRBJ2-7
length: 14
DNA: TGTGCCTGGAAGGAACCCAGAATCTCCTACGAGCAGTACTTC
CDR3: CAWKEPRISYEQYF

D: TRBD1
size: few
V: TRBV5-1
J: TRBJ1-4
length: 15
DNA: TGCGCCAGCAGCACAACCGGACAGGGACATGAAAAACTGTTTTTT
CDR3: CASSTTGQGHEKLFF

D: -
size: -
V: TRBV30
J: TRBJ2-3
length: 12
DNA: TGTGCCTGGAGTTCCCCAACAGATACGCAGTATTTT
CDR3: CAWSSPTDTQYF

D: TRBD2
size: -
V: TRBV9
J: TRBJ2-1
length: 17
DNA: TGTGCCAGCAGCGTACGGTCGGGGGGGTCATTCTACAATGAGCAGTTCTTC
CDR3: CASSVRSGGSFYNEQFF

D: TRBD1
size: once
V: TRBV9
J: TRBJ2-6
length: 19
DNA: TGTGCCAGCAGCGTGGGGCGTGGGGACAGCATGTCTGGGGCCAACGTCCTGACTTTC
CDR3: CASSVGRGDSMSGANVLTF

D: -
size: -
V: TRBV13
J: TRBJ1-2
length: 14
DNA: TGTGCCAGCAGCCAATACTACCGGGACCCAACCTACACCTTC
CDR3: CASSQYYRDPTYTF

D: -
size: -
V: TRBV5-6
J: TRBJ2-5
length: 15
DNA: TGTGCCAGCAGCTTGGTAGGCGGGGCCGAAGAGACCCAGTACTTC
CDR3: CASSLVGGAEETQYF

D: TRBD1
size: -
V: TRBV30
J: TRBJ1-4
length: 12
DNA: TGTGCCTGGACCCGGGACAGGGAGAAACTGTTTTTT
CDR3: CAWTRDREKLFF

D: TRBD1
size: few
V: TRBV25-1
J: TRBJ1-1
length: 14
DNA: TGTGCCAGCAGTGTAACAGGGGCACACACTGAAGCTTTCTTT
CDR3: CASSVTGAHTEAFF

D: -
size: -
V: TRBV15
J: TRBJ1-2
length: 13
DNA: TGTGCCACCAGCAGAGAGGAAAACTATGGCTACACCTTC
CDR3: CATSREENYGYTF

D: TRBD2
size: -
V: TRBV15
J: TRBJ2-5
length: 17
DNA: TGTGCCACCAGCAGAGTTGCGGGGGGACTGTACCAAGAGACCCAGTACTTC
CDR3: CATSRVAGGLYQETQYF

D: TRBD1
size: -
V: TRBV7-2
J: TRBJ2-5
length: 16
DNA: TGTGCCAGCAGCTTAGTTGACAGGGGACATCAAGAGACCCAGTACTTC
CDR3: CASSLVDRGHQETQYF

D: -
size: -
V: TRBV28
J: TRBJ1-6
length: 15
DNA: TGTGCCAGCAGTTTGTCAGGGGCTCGGAGTTCACCCCTCCACTTT
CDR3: CASSLSGARSSPLHF

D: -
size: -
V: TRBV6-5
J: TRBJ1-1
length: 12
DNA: TGTGCCAGCAGGGACGGGGCCACTGAAGCTTTCTTT
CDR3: CASRDGATEAFF

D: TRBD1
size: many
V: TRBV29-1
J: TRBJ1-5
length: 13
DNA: TGCAGCGCAGCGGGACAGCCTAATCAGCCCCAGCATTTT
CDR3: CSAAGQPNQPQHF

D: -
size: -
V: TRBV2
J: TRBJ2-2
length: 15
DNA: TGTGCCAGCAACCTGGACAGTTCTCCAGACGGGGAGCTGTTTTTT
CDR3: CASNLDSSPDGELFF

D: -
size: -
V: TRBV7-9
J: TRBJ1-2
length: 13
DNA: TGTGCCAGCAGCCGGCCCGGGACAAATGGCTACACCTTC
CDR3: CASSRPGTNGYTF

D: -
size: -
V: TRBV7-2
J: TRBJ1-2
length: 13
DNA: TGTGCCAGCAGCTTATCAGGCCCCGGAGGCTACACCTTC
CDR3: CASSLSGPGGYTF

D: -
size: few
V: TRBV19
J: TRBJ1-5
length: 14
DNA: TGTGCCAGTAGTATGGGAGACGGCAATCAGCCCCAGCATTTT
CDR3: CASSMGDGNQPQHF